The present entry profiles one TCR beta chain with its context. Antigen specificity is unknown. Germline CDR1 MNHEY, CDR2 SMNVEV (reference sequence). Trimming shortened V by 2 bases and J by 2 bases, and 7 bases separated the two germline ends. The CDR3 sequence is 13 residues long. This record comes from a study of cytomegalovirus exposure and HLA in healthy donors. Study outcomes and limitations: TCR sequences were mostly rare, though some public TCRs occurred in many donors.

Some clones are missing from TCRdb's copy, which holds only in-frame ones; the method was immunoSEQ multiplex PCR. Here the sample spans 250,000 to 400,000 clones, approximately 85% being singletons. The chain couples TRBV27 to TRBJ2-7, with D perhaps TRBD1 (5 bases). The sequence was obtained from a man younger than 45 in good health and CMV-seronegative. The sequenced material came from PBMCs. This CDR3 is CASSLRGPYEQYF. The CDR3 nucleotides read TGTGCCAGCAGTTTAAGGGGCCCCTACGAGCAGTACTTC.